The source of this T cell receptor beta chain is a study of post-analysis software for immune sequencing data. Researchers reported that TCR beta cDNA libraries carried unique molecular identifiers. A population of about 0.9 to 10 million T cells gave rise to about half a million cDNA molecules. MiXCR, applied by TCRdb to the PCR reads, yields one record per CDR3 protein. The table records hundreds of thousands of distinct CDR3 sequences, roughly 30% of them present only once. The clonotype comes from a girl aged 5-17 years with multiple sclerosis. The sample was blood.

The CDR3 sequence is CASTVYRGPQETQYF. CDR3 DNA: TGTGCCAGCACCGTTTACAGGGGTCCTCAAGAGACCCAGTACTTC. The chain joins TRBV7-2 to TRBJ2-5; 7 positions agree with TRBD1. This CDR3 spans 15 amino acids. Germline loops: CDR1 SGHTA, CDR2 FQGNSA. Trimming removed 7 bases from V and 2 bases from J; junction bases left unmatched: 10.